The 15 T cell receptor beta chains below come from one sample, sequenced in a study of regulatory T cells in long-lasting Graves disease. The time point: newly diagnosed GD, antithyroid drugs for less than 3 months. Following extraction of RNA from PBMCs, that RNA was used to make the TCR library. For TCR beta, libraries came from iRepertoire HTBI primers and Arm-PCR of CDR3 regions. TCRdb re-analysed the multiplex PCR reads in MiXCR, keeping a single row per CDR3 protein. The table has some 460,000 distinct CDR3 sequences, around 15% seen once. This same sample was also taken into another study, of T cells in Graves' hyperthyroidism and ophthalmopathy.

This specimen consisted of peripheral blood mononuclear cells (PBMCs), obtained at new diagnosis, from a patient treated with antithyroid drugs. Receptors originate from a middle-aged man with Graves disease.

This clonotype came up many times. The genes are TRBV28 and TRBJ2-5; 7 nucleotides match TRBD1. Germline CDR1 MDHEN, CDR2 SYDVKM. The CDR3 loop spans 15 amino acids. J lost 1 base, V lost 4 bases, and 6 bases had no gene match. The CDR3 DNA reads TGTGCCAGCAGTTCCTCCGGGACAGTCCAAGAGACCCAGTACTTC. This sequence encodes CASSSSGTVQETQYF.

A few counts support this clonotype. This chain joins TRBV10-3 and TRBJ1-1, with 10 bases matching TRBD1. Trimming took 6 bases from V and 0 from J; bases not matched to a gene: 10. The germline V gene has CDR1 ENHRY and CDR2 SYGVKD. The CDR3 consists of 17 residues. The CDR3 DNA is TGTGCCATCAGAGCGCCGGGACAGGGGCCTATGAACACTGAAGCTTTCTTT. It specifies CAIRAPGQGPMNTEAFF.

The V and J genes are TRBV7-2 and TRBJ2-7, with 10 bases identical to TRBD1. Germline CDR1 SGHTA, CDR2 FQGNSA. V was clipped by 3 bases and J by 6 bases; unmatched bases: 11. The CDR3 contains 16 residues. The CDR3 nucleotides read TGTGCCAGCAGCTTCGCCGGGACAGGGGCCCTCTCCGAGCAGTACTTC. This translates into CASSFAGTGALSEQYF. The full variable domain, rest sourced from reference TRBV7-2 and TRBJ2-7, is GAGVSQSPSNKVTEKGKDVELRCDPISGHTALYWYRQSLGQGLEFLIYFQGNSAPDKSGLPSDRFSAERTGGSVSTLTIQRTQQEDSAVYLCASSFAGTGALSEQYFGPGTRLTVT.

The table lists this clonotype with a few counts. V is TRBV5-1 and J is TRBJ2-6; no clear D. This CDR3 spans 16 amino acids. Trimming took off 3 bases at V and 1 base at J, with 11 bases between the two ends. Germline V gives CDR1 SGHRS, CDR2 YFSETQ. Here the CDR3 reads CASSSYQVSGANVLTF. CDR3 in DNA: TGCGCCAGCAGCTCGTATCAGGTGTCTGGGGCCAACGTCCTGACTTTC.

This clonotype was observed at least ten times. V gene TRBV5-1 combines with J gene TRBJ2-1, with TRBD2 identical over 13 bases. The CDR3 loop spans 15 amino acids. Losses at the gene ends were 4 bases for V and 8 bases for J; bases not matched to a gene: 6. Germline CDR1 is SGHRS and CDR2 is YFSETQ. The CDR3 coding sequence is TGCGCCAGCAGCCAACTAGCGGGAGGGCCGGATGAGCAGTTCTTC. It is translated as CASSQLAGGPDEQFF. Together with reference TRBV5-1 and TRBJ2-1, the CDR3 gives the full variable domain: KAGVTQTPRYLIKTRGQQVTLSCSPISGHRSVSWYQQTPGQGLQFLFEYFSETQRNKGNFPGRFSGRQFSNSRSEMNVSTLELGDSALYLCASSQLAGGPDEQFFGPGTRLTVL.

The chain links TRBV12-3 or TRBV12-4 to TRBJ1-5; D unclear. CDR3 length: 13 amino acids. The V end lost 6 bases, the J end lost 6 bases, and 12 bases lay between the germline ends. The CDR3 protein is CASSFLGSQPQHF. DNA for the CDR3: TGTGCCAGCAGCTTCCTGGGCTCTCAGCCCCAGCATTTT.

This clonotype was seen a few times. J is TRBJ1-5 and V is TRBV19; 7 nucleotides agree with TRBD1. Germline assignment: CDR1 LNHDA and CDR2 SQIVND (reference sequence). The V gene end was trimmed by 7 bases and the J gene end by 0 bases; junction bases not matched to a gene: 3. This CDR3 is built from 14 residues. This chain's CDR3 is CASTTGASNQPQHF. CDR3 in DNA: TGTGCCAGTACAACAGGGGCTAGCAATCAGCCCCAGCATTTT.

Ten or more counts support this clonotype. The CDR3 bases are TGTGCCAGCAGTTTAGAGGCAGGGGGCGGGGATGAGCAGTTCTTC. Its translation is CASSLEAGGGDEQFF. This chain uses TRBV28 with TRBJ2-1; TRBD1 agrees at 8 bases. The junction had 8 bases not matched to a gene; V was cut back by 2 bases and J by 8 bases. CDR1 is MDHEN and CDR2 is SYDVKM in the germline V gene. This CDR3 is 15 amino acids long.

A few counts support this clonotype. This sequence joins TRBV20-1 and TRBJ2-7, with D possibly being TRBD2 (6 bases). Germline CDR1 reads DFQATT; CDR2 reads SNEGSKA (reference sequence). This CDR3 has 14 residues. V dropped 5 bases and J dropped 6 bases, with 20 bases sitting between them. Here the CDR3 reads CSAALLREKGEQYF. The CDR3 DNA sequence: TGCAGTGCTGCCCTTTTACGGGAGAAAGGCGAGCAGTACTTC.

Points on this clonotype: This may stem from a read error, because a much larger clone lies one nucleotide away. The chain employs TRBV2 and TRBJ2-2, with D perhaps TRBD1 or TRBD2 (5 bases each). Germline CDR1 SNHLY, CDR2 FYNNEI. The CDR3 is made up of 15 amino acids. The V gene lost 2 bases and the J gene lost 4 bases, with 11 bases spanning the gap. Here the CDR3 reads CASSEWPGTTGELFF. CDR3 DNA: TGTGCCAGCAGTGAATGGCCAGGGACCACCGGGGAGCTGTTTTTT.

This clonotype was counted at least ten times. This sequence joins TRBV28 and TRBJ1-2; D not resolved. In germline, CDR1 is MDHEN, CDR2 SYDVKM. The CDR3 runs to 15 residues. Trimming stripped 4 bases from V and 4 bases from J, with 16 bases between. For the CDR3, the DNA is TGTGCCAGCAGTTGGGGTCCAGGAACCATCTATGGCTACACCTTC. Protein sequence: CASSWGPGTIYGYTF.

This clonotype was detected many times. The V call is TRBV9, the J call TRBJ2-5, with D possibly being TRBD2 (6 bases). In germline, CDR1 is SGDLS, CDR2 YYNGEE. Trimming removed 1 base at V and 7 bases at J, with 11 bases between. CDR3 length equals 13 residues. CDR3 sequence: CASSVSSEGTQYF. The CDR3 DNA reads as TGTGCCAGCAGCGTATCTAGCGAAGGGACCCAGTACTTC.

In this sample, this clonotype turned up many times. The V call is TRBV2, the J call TRBJ2-1, with a tentative D call TRBD2 (5 bases). V was pared by 6 bases and J by 4 bases, with 16 bases between. This CDR3 has 15 amino acids. The germline gives CDR1 SNHLY, CDR2 FYNNEI. In nucleotides, the CDR3 is TGTGCCAGCAGGGTGAACGGGAACTCTTACAATGAGCAGTTCTTC. This codes for CASRVNGNSYNEQFF.

This clonotype was counted ten times or more. This chain links TRBV18 with TRBJ2-5, with D uncertain. CDR3 length: 13 amino acids. CDR1 is KGHSH and CDR2 is LQKENI in the germline V gene. The V end lost 3 bases, the J end lost 1 base, and 6 bases lay between the germline ends. As DNA, the CDR3 is TGTGCCAGCTCACCTTCCCTCCAAGAGACCCAGTACTTC. It translates to CASSPSLQETQYF.

This clonotype was counted a few times. This sequence joins TRBV6-7 and TRBJ1-1; D is uncertain. TRBV6-7 qualifies as an ORF whose function is uncertain. The V end was cut by 3 bases, the J end by 8 bases, with 7 bases between. The CDR3 sequence is 11 residues long. The CDR3 here is CASSYSPEAFF. Here the CDR3 DNA reads TGTGCCAGCAGTTATAGTCCGGAAGCTTTCTTT.